Given below is one T cell receptor (beta chain) in context. Its target is unknown. This sample was taken from a study of cytomegalovirus exposure and HLA in healthy donors. Overall study findings and caveats: In an earlier analysis, most TCR beta V segments were productive about 87% or about 30% of the time. As was reported, the classifier diagnosed cytomegalovirus status with high specificity and sensitivity.

Per germline, CDR1 SGHTA and CDR2 FQGNSA. The CDR3 runs 18 residues. V lost 5 bases, J lost 5 bases, and 25 bases lay in between. The PCR ran on 60 Vbeta and 13 Jbeta primers. Assay: immunoSEQ multiplex PCR; the TCRdb copy retains only in-frame clones and omits some. The sample records more than 85,000 clones, under 80% being singletons. The rearrangement links TRBV7-2 to TRBJ1-5; D is possibly TRBD1 (6 bases). The TCR originated in a woman aged 45 to 65 in good health and CMV-seropositive. The specimen sequenced was PBMCs. The CDR3 DNA reads TGTGCCAGCAGCCGGACAGTGGAATTATCATTATATTATCAGCCCCAGCATTTT. Its protein product is CASSRTVELSLYYQPQHF.